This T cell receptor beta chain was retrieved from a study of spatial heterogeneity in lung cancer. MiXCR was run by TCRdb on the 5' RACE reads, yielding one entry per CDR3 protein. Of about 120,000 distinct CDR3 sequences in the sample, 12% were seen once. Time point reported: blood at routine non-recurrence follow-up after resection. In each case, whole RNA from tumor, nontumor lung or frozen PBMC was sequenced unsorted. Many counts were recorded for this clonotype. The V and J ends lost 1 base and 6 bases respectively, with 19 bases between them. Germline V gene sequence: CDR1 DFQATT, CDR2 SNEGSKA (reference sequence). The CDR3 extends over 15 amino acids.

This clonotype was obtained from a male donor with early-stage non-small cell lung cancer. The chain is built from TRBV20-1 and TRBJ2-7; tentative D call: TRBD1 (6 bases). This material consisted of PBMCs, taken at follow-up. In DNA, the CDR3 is TGCAGTGCTAGAGGACGGACGCCGACAGGAGGCGAGCAGTACTTC. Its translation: CSARGRTPTGGEQYF.